This TCR beta chain stems from a study of T cell repertoires in cytomegalovirus infection. Study as a whole: An indication of both CMV infection and matching HLA type came from public TCR beta signatures.

One entry per CDR3 protein, called by TCRdb with MiXCR from the reads. There are over 85,000 distinct CDR3 sequences in the sample; approximately 17% occur only once, and 8% lies in the top ten. This CDR3 spans 15 amino acids. Germline values: CDR1 SEHNR, CDR2 FQNEAQ (reference sequence). The ends were cut back, 5 bases at V and 4 bases at J, with 17 bases in the middle. Specimen: PBMCs. The sequence was obtained from a human donor in good health (CMV status not recorded). Some clones in this sample may be carry-over from other donors' samples. V is TRBV7-9 and J is TRBJ1-2, with a possible D match to TRBD1 (6 bases). CDR3 coding DNA: TGTGCCAGCAGCCCACAGGGAATTAAGGTCTATGGCTACACCTTC. Translation gives CASSPQGIKVYGYTF.